This T cell receptor beta chain is from a study of shared clonotypes between healthy human individuals. Study-level results: Clonotype sharing across donors was expected to vary with sequencing depth.

Caucasian adults living in Nashville, Tennessee, provided all samples. As to this clone: Its antigen remains unknown.

Each cell subset's genomic DNA was divided evenly among several immunoSEQ plates. In the source study's methods: Junction-only sequences produced by ImmunoSEQ had no quality scores, so filtering differed. The repertoire was sequenced with immunoSEQ multiplex PCR; TCRdb's copy has only in-frame clones and lacks some. D and trimming come from the DNA, and the V and J calls and clone size come from that table. The table has about 1.1 million clones, 60% to 85% seen once. Material for sequencing was memory CD4+ T cells from PBMCs. Subset of the sample: CD45RA-negative fraction. This sequence was found in a man between 18 and 35 years old in good health. Some clones in this sample may be carry-over from other donors' samples.

The CDR3 here is CASSSSRAARSYEQYF. CDR3 bases: TGTGCCAGCAGTTCCTCCCGGGCCGCGCGTTCCTACGAGCAGTACTTC. The V call is TRBV27, the J call TRBJ2-7; no reliable D call. V dropped 4 bases and J dropped 1 base, with 17 bases sitting between them. CDR1 MNHEY and CDR2 SMNVEV come from the germline V gene (reference sequence). CDR3 length equals 16 residues.